Listed below are T cell receptor beta chains from one sample, sequenced in a study of blood T cell repertoires in COVID-19. The method was immunoSEQ multiplex PCR; TCRdb's version includes in-frame clones alone and lacks a portion of them. The sample lists some 180,000 clones, around 80% occurring once. The sequencing sample was made of PBMCs or T cells enriched from blood (not recorded which). These receptors came from a woman in her 70s in a cohort exposed to, infected with or recovered from COVID-19 (not recorded which). Both conserved end residues are part of each CDR3. The order of the fields is J gene, clone size, D gene, V gene, CDR3 DNA, CDR3 protein. D genes are given only for firm matches. The size entry is marked missing in some rows and otherwise reads once, few, many or a size class.

j_gene: TRBJ2-7
abundance: -
d_gene: -
v_gene: TRBV5-6
CDR3nt: TGTGCCAGCAGCCCGAGGGGACTTAACTACGAGCAGTACTTC
CDR3aa: CASSPRGLNYEQYF

j_gene: TRBJ2-1
abundance: -
d_gene: -
v_gene: TRBV7-3
CDR3nt: TGTGCCAGCAGCTTAGCAGCCACTACCTACAATGAGCAGTTCTTC
CDR3aa: CASSLAATTYNEQFF

j_gene: TRBJ2-7
abundance: few
d_gene: TRBD2
v_gene: TRBV12-3/TRBV12-4
CDR3nt: TGTGCCAGCAGTGGACTAGTCGGCGAGCAGTACTTC
CDR3aa: CASSGLVGEQYF

j_gene: TRBJ2-3
abundance: -
d_gene: TRBD1
v_gene: TRBV7-9
CDR3nt: TGTGCCAGCAGCTTAGGACAGGGGGTACATAGTACGCAGTATTTT
CDR3aa: CASSLGQGVHSTQYF

j_gene: TRBJ2-1
abundance: few
d_gene: -
v_gene: TRBV5-1
CDR3nt: TGCGCCAGCAGCCTTAGCGGAGGCTCCTACAATGAGCAGTTCTTC
CDR3aa: CASSLSGGSYNEQFF

j_gene: TRBJ2-1
abundance: -
d_gene: TRBD2
v_gene: TRBV5-1
CDR3nt: TGCGCCAGCAGCTTGAGGACGGGAGGGGGCTACAATGAGCAGTTCTTC
CDR3aa: CASSLRTGGGYNEQFF

j_gene: TRBJ2-7
abundance: -
d_gene: -
v_gene: TRBV7-9
CDR3nt: TGTGCCAGCAGCCGTACGGGGGTCGACGAGCAGTACTTC
CDR3aa: CASSRTGVDEQYF

j_gene: TRBJ1-5
abundance: -
d_gene: TRBD1
v_gene: TRBV28
CDR3nt: TGTGTCTCGGGGACAGGGTATCAGCCCCAGCATTTT
CDR3aa: CVSGTGYQPQHF

j_gene: TRBJ1-5
abundance: few
d_gene: -
v_gene: TRBV20-1
CDR3nt: TGCAGTGCTAGTCCCCCGACAGGCAAAAGAGGCAATCAGCCCCAGCATTTT
CDR3aa: CSASPPTGKRGNQPQHF

j_gene: TRBJ1-1
abundance: few
d_gene: TRBD1
v_gene: TRBV6-5
CDR3nt: TGTGCCAGCAGTTGGGACAGGGTCTCTGAAGCTTTCTTT
CDR3aa: CASSWDRVSEAFF

j_gene: TRBJ2-1
abundance: -
d_gene: TRBD2
v_gene: TRBV2
CDR3nt: TGTGCCAGCAGCGACGGGCGGGAGGGCCGCAATGAGCAGTTCTTC
CDR3aa: CASSDGREGRNEQFF

j_gene: TRBJ2-3
abundance: once
d_gene: TRBD1
v_gene: TRBV4-3
CDR3nt: TGCGCCAGCAGCCCAACCCCTTCGACAGGGGGAATGGATACGCAGTATTTT
CDR3aa: CASSPTPSTGGMDTQYF

j_gene: TRBJ2-3
abundance: -
d_gene: -
v_gene: TRBV5-4
CDR3nt: TGTGCCAGCAGGGTGGTAGGTAGCGGAAGCACAGATACGCAGTATTTT
CDR3aa: CASRVVGSGSTDTQYF

j_gene: TRBJ2-3
abundance: once
d_gene: -
v_gene: TRBV6-5
CDR3nt: TGTGCCAGCAGTTATGACCCAGGAACAGATACGCAGTATTTT
CDR3aa: CASSYDPGTDTQYF

j_gene: TRBJ2-7
abundance: -
d_gene: -
v_gene: TRBV11-2
CDR3nt: TGTGCCAGCAGCTTAGGGGAGTGGAGCTACGAGCAGTACTTC
CDR3aa: CASSLGEWSYEQYF

j_gene: TRBJ2-7
abundance: few
d_gene: TRBD2
v_gene: TRBV6-5
CDR3nt: TGTGCCAGCAGTTCCCTCCCGACTAGCGGGAGAGGTGAGCAGTACTTC
CDR3aa: CASSSLPTSGRGEQYF

j_gene: TRBJ2-7
abundance: few
d_gene: -
v_gene: TRBV7-2
CDR3nt: TGTGCCAGCAGCCCGAGATGGGGAGGTGAGCAGTACTTC
CDR3aa: CASSPRWGGEQYF

j_gene: TRBJ2-3
abundance: -
d_gene: TRBD2
v_gene: TRBV10-2
CDR3nt: TGCGCCAGCAGTGAGTCCAGGGCGGGAGGTCGGGAGACGCAGTATTTT
CDR3aa: CASSESRAGGRETQYF

j_gene: TRBJ2-3
abundance: -
d_gene: -
v_gene: TRBV24-1
CDR3nt: TGTGCCACCAGTGACGGGTCGGCAGGGGGCACAGATACGCAGTATTTT
CDR3aa: CATSDGSAGGTDTQYF

j_gene: TRBJ1-1
abundance: -
d_gene: -
v_gene: TRBV2
CDR3nt: TGTGCCAGCGCGGGGCGGCATATGAACACTGAAGCTTTCTTT
CDR3aa: CASAGRHMNTEAFF

j_gene: TRBJ2-7
abundance: few
d_gene: TRBD2
v_gene: TRBV6-5
CDR3nt: TGTGCCAGCAGCCGACTAGCGGGAGGCTACGAGCAGTACTTC
CDR3aa: CASSRLAGGYEQYF

j_gene: TRBJ2-1
abundance: once
d_gene: TRBD2
v_gene: TRBV11-2
CDR3nt: TGTGCCAGCAGCTTAAGGAGACTAGCGGGGCCTTCCAATGAGCAGTTCTTC
CDR3aa: CASSLRRLAGPSNEQFF

j_gene: TRBJ2-1
abundance: -
d_gene: TRBD1
v_gene: TRBV7-2
CDR3nt: TGTGCCAGCAGCACCCGGACAGGGGGGTTCAATGAGCAGTTCTTC
CDR3aa: CASSTRTGGFNEQFF

j_gene: TRBJ2-7
abundance: -
d_gene: TRBD1
v_gene: TRBV11-2
CDR3nt: TGTGCCAGCAGGACAGGGGGCTTTAACGAGCAGTACTTC
CDR3aa: CASRTGGFNEQYF

j_gene: TRBJ2-5
abundance: -
d_gene: TRBD1
v_gene: TRBV28
CDR3nt: TGTGCCAGCAGTTCGGGACAGGGGAAGGAGACCCAGTACTTC
CDR3aa: CASSSGQGKETQYF

j_gene: TRBJ2-7
abundance: once
d_gene: -
v_gene: TRBV5-1
CDR3nt: TGCGCCAGCAGCTATAACAGGGCCTACGAGCAGTACTTC
CDR3aa: CASSYNRAYEQYF

j_gene: TRBJ1-1
abundance: -
d_gene: -
v_gene: TRBV6-1
CDR3nt: TGTGCCAGCAGTGAATCTTCCACAGCTCTCCGGGCTTTCTTT
CDR3aa: CASSESSTALRAFF

j_gene: TRBJ1-5
abundance: few
d_gene: -
v_gene: TRBV15
CDR3nt: TGTGCCACCAGTATTCTCCCAGGCAGCAATCAGCCCCAGCATTTT
CDR3aa: CATSILPGSNQPQHF

j_gene: TRBJ2-3
abundance: -
d_gene: -
v_gene: TRBV5-1
CDR3nt: TGCGCCAGCAGCCCTCCGGGAGTGGATACGCAGTATTTT
CDR3aa: CASSPPGVDTQYF

j_gene: TRBJ2-1
abundance: -
d_gene: TRBD2
v_gene: TRBV15
CDR3nt: TGTGCCACCAGCAGACAGACGTTTCTAGCGGGGTTCTACAATGAGCAGTTCTTC
CDR3aa: CATSRQTFLAGFYNEQFF

j_gene: TRBJ2-1
abundance: -
d_gene: -
v_gene: TRBV7-8
CDR3nt: TGTGCCAGCAGCCCCCAGACAGCGACGACCTACAATGAGCAGTTCTTC
CDR3aa: CASSPQTATTYNEQFF

j_gene: TRBJ2-7
abundance: -
d_gene: -
v_gene: TRBV5-6
CDR3nt: TGTGCCAGCAGCACCATGACGGGAAGTATCTTCGAGCAGTACTTC
CDR3aa: CASSTMTGSIFEQYF

j_gene: TRBJ1-6
abundance: -
d_gene: -
v_gene: TRBV6-1
CDR3nt: TGTGCCAGCAGTGAACAACCGAGCTCCTATAATTCACCCCTCCACTTT
CDR3aa: CASSEQPSSYNSPLHF

j_gene: TRBJ1-4
abundance: -
d_gene: -
v_gene: TRBV5-5
CDR3nt: TGTGCCAGCAGCTTGATAACAGTCGAAAAACTGTTTTTT
CDR3aa: CASSLITVEKLFF

j_gene: TRBJ1-4
abundance: -
d_gene: -
v_gene: TRBV5-4
CDR3nt: TGTGCCAGCAGCCGGGGGGGAAGAATGGAAAATGAAAAACTGTTTTTT
CDR3aa: CASSRGGRMENEKLFF

j_gene: TRBJ1-1
abundance: -
d_gene: -
v_gene: TRBV27
CDR3nt: TGTGCCAGCAGGAGAGACAGGTTTGGAACTGAAGCTTTCTTT
CDR3aa: CASRRDRFGTEAFF

j_gene: TRBJ1-5
abundance: -
d_gene: TRBD1
v_gene: TRBV6-5
CDR3nt: TGTGCCAGCAACAACGACAGGGCGCAGCCCCAGCATTTT
CDR3aa: CASNNDRAQPQHF

j_gene: TRBJ2-1
abundance: once
d_gene: -
v_gene: TRBV4-2
CDR3nt: TGTGCCAGCAGCCAAGAATCCATCAGGGGAGAGCTGGGGAATGAGCAGTTCTTC
CDR3aa: CASSQESIRGELGNEQFF

j_gene: TRBJ1-2
abundance: -
d_gene: TRBD1
v_gene: TRBV7-9
CDR3nt: TGTGCCAGCAGCTTAGGGACAGGGGATGTTGGCTATGGCTACACCTTC
CDR3aa: CASSLGTGDVGYGYTF

j_gene: TRBJ1-4
abundance: few
d_gene: TRBD1
v_gene: TRBV4-1
CDR3nt: TGCGCCAGCAGCCAGACAGGGGTAACTAATGAAAAACTGTTTTTT
CDR3aa: CASSQTGVTNEKLFF

j_gene: TRBJ2-1
abundance: -
d_gene: -
v_gene: TRBV7-9
CDR3nt: TGTGCCAGCAGCTTTCAGCTTTCGCCGGGACTCGACAATGAGCAGTTCTTC
CDR3aa: CASSFQLSPGLDNEQFF

j_gene: TRBJ2-2
abundance: -
d_gene: TRBD1
v_gene: TRBV12-3/TRBV12-4
CDR3nt: TGTGCCAGCAGTATACAGGGGCCCGGGGAGCTGTTTTTT
CDR3aa: CASSIQGPGELFF

j_gene: TRBJ2-7
abundance: -
d_gene: -
v_gene: TRBV19
CDR3nt: TGTGCCAGTAGCCCCTCCGGGTACGAGCAGTACTTC
CDR3aa: CASSPSGYEQYF